Shown below are 32 T cell receptor beta chains from a single sample sequenced in a study of CD8 T cells in Susac syndrome. RNA was extracted with the RNeasy kit, and a quantity of roughly 0.5 to 1 ug was reverse transcribed using random hexamers. TCRdb redid the calling of the immunoSEQ multiplex PCR reads with MiXCR, one entry per CDR3 protein. The sample comprises 200,000 to 250,000 distinct CDR3 sequences, 80% to 95% of which are singletons, and 0.1% to 0.15% rests with the top ten. Material for sequencing was CD8+ T cells from PBMCs. The receptors here all came from a human donor with multiple sclerosis.

The chain carries TRBV4-2 and TRBJ2-3; TRBD1 matches at 9 bases. The junction had 16 bases not matched to a gene; V was cut back by 1 base and J by 8 bases. The CDR3 has 18 amino acids. Germline V lookup: CDR1 LGHNA, CDR2 YNFKEQ. The CDR3 sequence: CASSQGTGTGYMTRTQYF. CDR3 coding DNA: TGTGCCAGCAGCCAAGGGACCGGGACAGGGTACATGACCCGTACGCAGTATTTT.

This clonotype was observed a handful of times. The rearrangement links TRBV20-1 to TRBJ2-7; TRBD1 or TRBD2 may be the D gene (5 bases each). The CDR3 length is 14 residues. With 0 bases removed from V and 7 bases from J, the gap between germline ends came to 16 bases. CDR1 is DFQATT and CDR2 is SNEGSKA in the germline V gene (reference sequence). The CDR3 protein is CSAREEPGRTEQYF. CDR3 DNA: TGCAGTGCTAGAGAGGAACCGGGACGGACGGAGCAGTACTTC.

J is TRBJ2-3 and V is TRBV12-3 or TRBV12-4, with 12 bases matching TRBD1. V trimming: 8 bases; J trimming: 1 base; junction bases outside the gene matches: 13. This CDR3 spans 18 amino acids. The CDR3 reads CASGGQGAPRDGTDTQYF. Here the CDR3 DNA reads TGTGCCAGCGGGGGACAGGGGGCCCCTAGAGACGGCACAGATACGCAGTATTTT.

With respect to this clonotype: One end of the junction does not line up with germline, which may come from a read error. V gene TRBV5-1 combines with J gene TRBJ2-7, with D possibly TRBD2 on 6 matching bases. This CDR3 is built from 14 residues. Looked up from germline, CDR1 is SGHRS and CDR2 is YFSETQ. The CDR3, as DNA: TGTGCCAGCAGTTTGGACGGGGGTACCTACGAGCAGTACTTC. Protein product: CASSLDGGTYEQYF.

The chain combines TRBV6-5 with TRBJ1-1; 7 nucleotides align to TRBD1. V trimming: 6 bases; J trimming: 11 bases; junction bases outside the gene matches: 15. Per the germline V gene, CDR1 is MNHEY and CDR2 is SVGAGI. This CDR3 spans 14 amino acids. The CDR3 region is CASSLDRSGSYAFF. CDR3 coding DNA: TGTGCCAGCAGCTTGGACAGGTCCGGGTCATATGCTTTCTTT.

V usage is TRBV15 and J usage is TRBJ1-4, with TRBD1 matching 9 bases. The CDR3 consists of 17 residues. Per germline, CDR1 LNHNV and CDR2 YYDKDF (reference sequence). Losses at the gene ends were 0 bases for V and 8 bases for J; bases not matched to a gene: 10. The CDR3 reads CATSRDQPGTGREKLFF. DNA for the CDR3: TGTGCCACCAGCAGAGATCAACCCGGGACAGGGAGAGAAAAACTGTTTTTT.

The chain uses TRBV6-1 and TRBJ1-6; D remains ambiguous. CDR3 length: 13 residues. Germline V gives CDR1 MNHNS, CDR2 SASEGT. V was trimmed by 2 bases and J by 8 bases, leaving 7 bases between them. The CDR3 nucleotides read TGTGCCAGCAGTGAACTTTCGGATTCACCCCTCCACTTT. Translation gives CASSELSDSPLHF.

The chain has TRBV11-2 and TRBJ2-1; 7 bases map to TRBD2. Germline loops: CDR1 SGHAT, CDR2 FQNNGV. This CDR3 region has 15 residues. The junction had 8 bases not matched to a gene; V was cut back by 5 bases and J by 4 bases. The CDR3 coding sequence is TGTGCCAGCAGCAAGACGGGGGGTTTATACAATGAGCAGTTCTTC. Protein product: CASSKTGGLYNEQFF. Full variable domain (missing parts from reference TRBV11-2 and TRBJ2-1): EAGVAQSPRYKIIEKRQSVAFWCNPISGHATLYWYQQILGQGPKLLIQFQNNGVVDDSQLPKDRFSAERLKGVDSTLKIQPAKLEDSAVYLCASSKTGGLYNEQFFGPGTRLTVL.

The gene calls are TRBV7-9 and TRBJ2-1; D is possibly TRBD1 (6 bases). Germline-derived CDR1 and CDR2 are SEHNR and FQNEAQ (reference sequence). The CDR3 has 14 amino acids. V lost 1 base to trimming and J lost 5 bases, with 9 bases between them. The CDR3 sequence: CASSLGGRHNEQFF. The CDR3 nucleotides are TGTGCCAGCAGCTTAGGGGGGCGTCACAATGAGCAGTTCTTC.

The chain links TRBV30 to TRBJ1-1; D not resolved. Between the trimmed V and J ends, which lost 3 bases and 6 bases, there was a span of 11 bases. The germline gives CDR1 GTSNPN, CDR2 SVGIG (reference sequence). This CDR3 region has 12 residues. The CDR3 protein is CAWRTRRPEAFF. CDR3 bases: TGTGCCTGGAGGACCAGGCGCCCTGAAGCTTTCTTT.

The chain links TRBV19 to TRBJ1-1; D is undetermined. This CDR3 region has 14 residues. The germline V and J ends were trimmed by 3 bases and 1 base, with 9 bases remaining between them. Germline CDR1 and CDR2: LNHDA and SQIVND (reference sequence). CDR3 in amino acids: CASSIFSQNTEAFF. The CDR3 DNA reads TGTGCCAGTAGTATCTTTTCTCAGAACACTGAAGCTTTCTTT.

This clonotype was recorded a few times. The rearrangement joins TRBV12-3 or TRBV12-4 to TRBJ2-3; tentative D call: TRBD2 (7 bases). Trimming removed 6 bases from V and 6 bases from J, with 40 bases in between. The CDR3 totals 22 residues. The DNA of the CDR3 is TGTGCCAGCAGCGTTCGGGGGGCCTACATATTCGGTCACATGGGAGGGTCGGATACGCAGTATTTT. It codes for CASSVRGAYIFGHMGGSDTQYF.

V usage is TRBV20-1 and J usage is TRBJ2-1, with 13 positions matching TRBD2. This CDR3 region has 17 residues. Germline-derived CDR1 and CDR2 are DFQATT and SNEGSKA (reference sequence). V lost 6 bases to trimming and J lost 0 bases; unmatched junction nucleotides: 8. CDR3 sequence: CSAFGTSGESSYNEQFF. CDR3 sequence (DNA): TGCAGTGCCTTCGGGACTAGCGGGGAGAGCTCCTACAATGAGCAGTTCTTC.

The chain carries TRBV20-1 and TRBJ1-4, with 7 bases matching TRBD1. In germline, CDR1 is DFQATT, CDR2 SNEGSKA (reference sequence). This CDR3 comprises 14 residues. V shed 1 base and J 3 bases; nucleotides not matched to a gene: 2. The CDR3 here is CSARGDSSNEKLFF. The CDR3 DNA reads as TGCAGTGCTAGAGGGGACAGCTCTAATGAAAAACTGTTTTTT.

This chain connects TRBV12-3 or TRBV12-4 to TRBJ2-1; D possibly uses TRBD1 or TRBD2 (5 bases each). V lost 3 bases and J lost 0, with 15 bases in between. The CDR3 is 17 residues long. CDR3 loop: CASSFTRGRGSYNEQFF. CDR3 sequence (DNA): TGTGCCAGCAGTTTTACCCGGGGCCGGGGCTCCTACAATGAGCAGTTCTTC.

This clonotype was detected only a few times. The chain links TRBV27 to TRBJ2-7; D tentatively fits TRBD1 or TRBD2 (6 bases each). The CDR3 totals 13 residues. The V and J ends lost 3 bases and 6 bases respectively, with 12 bases between them. In germline, CDR1 is MNHEY, CDR2 SMNVEV (reference sequence). CDR3 sequence: CASSLGGLAEQYF. CDR3 in DNA: TGTGCCAGCAGTTTGGGGGGCCTGGCCGAGCAGTACTTC.

This sequence joins TRBV6-5 and TRBJ1-2; D is uncertain. The V gene lost 0 bases and the J gene lost 0 bases, with 11 bases spanning the gap. This CDR3 spans 16 amino acids. Germline V gene lookup returns CDR1 MNHEY and CDR2 SVGAGI. The CDR3 nucleotides are TGTGCCAGCAGTTACTCGATATCCACCTCTAACTATGGCTACACCTTC. Translation: CASSYSISTSNYGYTF.

This sequence joins TRBV7-9 and TRBJ2-1; 16 positions match TRBD2. Germline CDR1 and CDR2: SEHNR and FQNEAQ (reference sequence). CDR3 length equals 18 residues. V lost 4 bases, J lost 6 bases, and 9 bases stayed unmatched. In DNA form, the CDR3 reads TGTGCCAGCAGCTCGGGACTAGCGGGAGGGTGGAGGCGCAATGAGCAGTTCTTC. The encoded protein is CASSSGLAGGWRRNEQFF.

The chain is built from TRBV20-1 and TRBJ2-5, with D possibly TRBD2 on 6 matching bases. Germline lookup yields CDR1 DFQATT and CDR2 SNEGSKA (reference sequence). The CDR3 spans 15 residues. The V end lost 1 base, the J end lost 5 bases, and 17 bases lay between the germline ends. The CDR3 here is CSARVLGRGKETQYF. As DNA, the CDR3 is TGCAGTGCTAGAGTTCTGGGGCGGGGTAAGGAGACCCAGTACTTC.

This clonotype was detected once. This chain uses TRBV4-1 with TRBJ2-1; D remains ambiguous. This CDR3 region has 14 residues. V was pared by 2 bases and J by 10 bases, with 15 bases between. CDR1 MGHRA and CDR2 YSYEKL come from the germline V gene. CDR3: CASSQSAMKEEQFF. CDR3 DNA: TGCGCCAGCAGCCAAAGCGCTATGAAGGAAGAGCAGTTCTTC.

The rearrangement uses TRBV5-1 and TRBJ2-3; D may be TRBD2 (5 bases). Trimming shortened V by 0 bases and J by 0 bases, and 8 bases separated the two germline ends. Per germline, CDR1 SGHRS and CDR2 YFSETQ. The CDR3 consists of 15 residues. CDR3: CASSLVGGSTDTQYF. The DNA of the CDR3 is TGCGCCAGCAGCTTGGTGGGCGGGAGCACAGATACGCAGTATTTT.

This sequence joins TRBV29-1 and TRBJ1-3, with no clear D. The CDR3 spans 11 residues. Germline V gives CDR1 SQVTM, CDR2 ANQGSEA. Trimming shortened V by 5 bases and J by 0 bases, and 2 bases separated the two germline ends. The CDR3 DNA is TGCAGCGTTCCCTCTGGAAACACCATATATTTT. It codes for CSVPSGNTIYF.

This rearrangement joins TRBV5-6 to TRBJ1-2; D perhaps matches TRBD1 (6 bases). The CDR3 runs to 15 residues. Trimming left V 4 bases short and J 7 bases short, with 20 bases between. Germline lookup yields CDR1 SGHDT and CDR2 YYEEEE. Written as DNA, the CDR3 is TGTGCCAGCAGCAAAGAATTCACAGGGCGTTTTGGCTACACCTTC. It is translated as CASSKEFTGRFGYTF.

The chain employs TRBV24-1 and TRBJ2-3; the D is unclear. Germline V gene lookup returns CDR1 KGHDR and CDR2 SFDVKD. The CDR3 has 13 amino acids. Trimming stripped 4 bases from V and 3 bases from J, with 7 bases between. The CDR3 is CATSDRDTDTQYF. The CDR3 DNA reads as TGTGCCACCAGTGACCGAGATACAGATACGCAGTATTTT.

The chain joins TRBV7-3 to TRBJ2-7, with a tentative D call TRBD1 (5 bases). Deletions cut 1 base from V and 3 bases from J, with 13 bases between. The CDR3 extends over 15 amino acids. CDR1 SGHTA and CDR2 FQGTGA come from the germline V gene. The chain's CDR3 is CASSLRGSSGYEQYF. Written as DNA, the CDR3 is TGTGCCAGCAGCTTAAGGGGCTCCTCGGGCTACGAGCAGTACTTC. The variable domain in full, with the rest retrieved from reference TRBV7-3 and TRBJ2-7, is GAGVSQTPSNKVTEKGKYVELRCDPISGHTALYWYRQSLGQGPEFLIYFQGTGAADDSGLPNDRFFAVRPEGSVSTLKIQRTERGDSAVYLCASSLRGSSGYEQYFGPGTRLTVT.

J is TRBJ2-7 and V is TRBV11-1; 13 nucleotides line up with TRBD2. Looked up from germline, CDR1 is SGHAT and CDR2 is FQDESV (reference sequence). The V gene end was trimmed by 2 bases and the J gene end by 3 bases; junction bases not matched to a gene: 16. The CDR3 totals 20 residues. For the CDR3, the DNA is TGTGCCAGCAGCTTATGGACATCCGGGACTAGCGGGATCCCAATCTACGAGCAGTACTTC. Its translation is CASSLWTSGTSGIPIYEQYF.

This clonotype is a singleton in its sample. The rearrangement links TRBV2 to TRBJ2-3; TRBD2 aligns across 7 bases. Germline V lookup: CDR1 SNHLY, CDR2 FYNNEI. This CDR3 region has 15 residues. With V trimmed by 2 bases and J by 0 bases, 2 bases remained unmatched. The CDR3 region has the DNA TGTGCCAGCAGTGAACAAGCGGGGAGCACAGATACGCAGTATTTT. Translating it yields CASSEQAGSTDTQYF.

The rearrangement links TRBV7-9 to TRBJ2-3; D not resolved. The germline V gene has CDR1 SEHNR and CDR2 FQNEAQ (reference sequence). The CDR3 runs to 11 residues. Trimming took off 6 bases at V and 5 bases at J, with 6 bases between the two ends. CDR3 in amino acids: CASRHGDTQYF. CDR3 sequence (DNA): TGTGCCAGCAGACATGGAGATACGCAGTATTTT.

This chain links TRBV5-1 with TRBJ2-3; D is unresolved. V lost 2 bases to trimming and J lost 2 bases, with 6 bases between them. The CDR3 contains 13 residues. Germline V gene lookup returns CDR1 SGHRS and CDR2 YFSETQ. The CDR3 sequence is CASSFDPTDTQYF. The CDR3 nucleotides are TGCGCCAGCAGCTTCGACCCCACAGATACGCAGTATTTT.

The rearrangement uses TRBV7-9 and TRBJ2-3; unclear D gene. Trimming removed 0 bases from V and 4 bases from J, with 11 bases in between. This CDR3 region has 15 residues. Germline lookup yields CDR1 SEHNR and CDR2 FQNEAQ (reference sequence). The CDR3 loop reads CASSLAPRAADTQYF. CDR3 DNA sequence: TGTGCCAGCAGCTTAGCGCCAAGAGCAGCAGATACGCAGTATTTT.

This clonotype was recorded only once. The gene calls are TRBV25-1 and TRBJ1-1; D is unclear. This CDR3 has 13 residues. The germline CDR1 and CDR2 sequences are MGHDK and SYGVNS. Trimming shortened V by 4 bases and J by 4 bases, and 10 bases separated the two germline ends. CDR3 in DNA: TGTGCCAGCAGTGCCGGGATAAGCACTGAAGCTTTCTTT. This gives the protein CASSAGISTEAFF.

This clonotype is a singleton in its sample. The chain links TRBV7-8 to TRBJ2-7, with 9 bases fitting TRBD2. V shed 1 base and J 7 bases; nucleotides not matched to a gene: 5. CDR3 length: 14 amino acids. Germline lookup yields CDR1 SGHVS and CDR2 FQNEAQ. DNA for the CDR3: TGTGCCAGCAGCTTAGTTGCGGGGGGGTTGGAGCAGTACTTC. The encoded protein is CASSLVAGGLEQYF.